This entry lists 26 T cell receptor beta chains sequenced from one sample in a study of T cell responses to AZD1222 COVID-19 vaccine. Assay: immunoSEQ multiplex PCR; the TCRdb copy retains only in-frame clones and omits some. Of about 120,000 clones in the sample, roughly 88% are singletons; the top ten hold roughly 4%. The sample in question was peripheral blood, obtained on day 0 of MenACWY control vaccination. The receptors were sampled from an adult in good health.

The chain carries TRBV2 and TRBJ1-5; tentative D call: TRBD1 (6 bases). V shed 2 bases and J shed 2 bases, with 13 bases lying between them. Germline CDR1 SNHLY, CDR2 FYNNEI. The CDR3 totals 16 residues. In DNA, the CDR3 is TGTGCCAGCAGTGAAAGGGCAGGGGAGGGCAATCAGCCCCAGCATTTT. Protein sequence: CASSERAGEGNQPQHF. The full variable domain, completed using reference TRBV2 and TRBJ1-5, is EPEVTQTPSHQVTQMGQEVILRCVPISNHLYFYWYRQILGQKVEFLVSFYNNEISEKSEIFDDQFSVERPDGSNFTLKIRSTKLEDSAMYFCASSERAGEGNQPQHFGDGTRLSIL.

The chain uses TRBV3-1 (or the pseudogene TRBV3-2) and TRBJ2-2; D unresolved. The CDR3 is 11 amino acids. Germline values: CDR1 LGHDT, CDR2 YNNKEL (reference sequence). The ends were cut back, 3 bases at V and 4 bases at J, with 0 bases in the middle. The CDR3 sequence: CASSHTGELFF. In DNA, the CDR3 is TGTGCCAGCAGCCACACCGGGGAGCTGTTTTTT.

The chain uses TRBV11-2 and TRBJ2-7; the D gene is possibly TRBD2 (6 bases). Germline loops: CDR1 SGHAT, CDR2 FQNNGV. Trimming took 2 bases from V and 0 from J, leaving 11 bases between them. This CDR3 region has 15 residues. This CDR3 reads CASSLTSSISYEQYF. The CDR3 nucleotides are TGTGCCAGCAGCTTAACTAGCTCCATCTCCTACGAGCAGTACTTC.

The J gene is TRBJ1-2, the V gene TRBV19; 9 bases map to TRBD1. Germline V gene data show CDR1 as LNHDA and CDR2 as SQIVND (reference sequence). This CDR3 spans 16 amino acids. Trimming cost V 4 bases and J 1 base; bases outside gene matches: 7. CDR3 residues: CASSKKGQGLNYGYTF. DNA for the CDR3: TGTGCCAGTAGTAAAAAGGGACAGGGACTTAACTATGGCTACACCTTC.

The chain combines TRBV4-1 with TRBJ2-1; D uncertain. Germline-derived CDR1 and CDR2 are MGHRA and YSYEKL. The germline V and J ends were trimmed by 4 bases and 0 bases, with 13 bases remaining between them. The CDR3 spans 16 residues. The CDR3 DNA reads TGCGCCAGCAGCCGTGCGTGGGTCTTCTCCTACAATGAGCAGTTCTTC. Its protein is CASSRAWVFSYNEQFF.

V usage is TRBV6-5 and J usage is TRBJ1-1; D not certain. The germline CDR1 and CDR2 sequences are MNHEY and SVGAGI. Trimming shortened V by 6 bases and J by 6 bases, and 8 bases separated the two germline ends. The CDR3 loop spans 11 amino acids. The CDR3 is CASSGLAEAFF. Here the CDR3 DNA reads TGTGCCAGCAGCGGTTTGGCTGAAGCTTTCTTT.

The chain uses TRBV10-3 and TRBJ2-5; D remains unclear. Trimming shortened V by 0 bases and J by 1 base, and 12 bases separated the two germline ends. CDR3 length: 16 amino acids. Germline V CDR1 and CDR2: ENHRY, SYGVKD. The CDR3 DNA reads TGTGCCATCAGTGAGTCGACGTCCGGGTTCCAAGAGACCCAGTACTTC. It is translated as CAISESTSGFQETQYF.

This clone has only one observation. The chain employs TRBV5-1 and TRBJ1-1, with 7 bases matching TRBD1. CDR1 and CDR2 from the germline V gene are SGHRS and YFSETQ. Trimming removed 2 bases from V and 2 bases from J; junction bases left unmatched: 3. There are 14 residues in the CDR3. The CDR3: CASSLDRVNTEAFF. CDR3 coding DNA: TGCGCCAGCAGCTTAGACAGGGTAAACACTGAAGCTTTCTTT.

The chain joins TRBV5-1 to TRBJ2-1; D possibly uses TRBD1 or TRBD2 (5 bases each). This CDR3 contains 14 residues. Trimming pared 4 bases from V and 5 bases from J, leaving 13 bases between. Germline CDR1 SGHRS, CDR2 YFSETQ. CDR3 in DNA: TGCGCCAGCAGCGAAAACACGGGGCACAATGAGCAGTTCTTC. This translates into CASSENTGHNEQFF.

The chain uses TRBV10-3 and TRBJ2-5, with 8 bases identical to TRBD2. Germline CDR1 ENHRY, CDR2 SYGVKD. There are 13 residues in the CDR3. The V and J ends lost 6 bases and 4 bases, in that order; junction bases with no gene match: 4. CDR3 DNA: TGTGCCATCAGCGGGGGGGCCGGAGAGACCCAGTACTTC. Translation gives CAISGGAGETQYF.

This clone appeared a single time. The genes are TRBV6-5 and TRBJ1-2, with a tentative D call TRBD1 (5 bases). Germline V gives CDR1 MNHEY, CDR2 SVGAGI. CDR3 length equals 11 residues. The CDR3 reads CASAGGGGYTF. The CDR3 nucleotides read TGTGCTAGCGCTGGGGGAGGCGGCTACACCTTC.

For the CDR3, the DNA is TGTGCCAGCAGTCTAACTAGCGGGGGCGCAGATACGCAGTATTTT. It specifies CASSLTSGGADTQYF. The rearrangement joins TRBV7-3 to TRBJ2-3; 11 bases are shared with TRBD2. This CDR3 region has 15 residues. V shed 6 bases and J 4 bases; nucleotides not matched to a gene: 6. Per the germline V gene, CDR1 is SGHTA and CDR2 is FQGTGA.

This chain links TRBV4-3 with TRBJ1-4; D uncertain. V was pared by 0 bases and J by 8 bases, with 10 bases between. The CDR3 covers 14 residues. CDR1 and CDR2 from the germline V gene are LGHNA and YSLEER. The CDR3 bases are TGCGCCAGCAGCCAAGAGAGAGCGGGGGAAAAACTGTTTTTT. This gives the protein CASSQERAGEKLFF.

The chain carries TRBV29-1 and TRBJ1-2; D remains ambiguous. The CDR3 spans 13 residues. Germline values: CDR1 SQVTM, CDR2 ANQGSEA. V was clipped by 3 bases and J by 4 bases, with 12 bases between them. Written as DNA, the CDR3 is TGCAGCGTTGAGGAGGCAGGACGCTATGGCTACACCTTC. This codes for CSVEEAGRYGYTF.

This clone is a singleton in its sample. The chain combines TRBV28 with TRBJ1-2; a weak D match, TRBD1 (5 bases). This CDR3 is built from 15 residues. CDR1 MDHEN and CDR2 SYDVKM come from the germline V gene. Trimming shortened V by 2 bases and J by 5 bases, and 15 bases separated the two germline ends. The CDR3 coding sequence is TGTGCCAGCAGTTTAGATTCAGGGATCCTGTATGGCTACACCTTC. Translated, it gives CASSLDSGILYGYTF.

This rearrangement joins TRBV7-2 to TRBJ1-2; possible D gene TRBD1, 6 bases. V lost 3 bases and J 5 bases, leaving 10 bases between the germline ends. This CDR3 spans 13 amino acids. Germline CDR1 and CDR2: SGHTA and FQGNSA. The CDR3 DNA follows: TGTGCCAGCAGCTTGGACAGAAAATATGGCTACACCTTC. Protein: CASSLDRKYGYTF.

The DNA for the CDR3 is TGCGCCAGCAGCTTGGAGGGGCCCTACGAGCAGTACTTC. It specifies CASSLEGPYEQYF. This rearrangement joins TRBV5-1 to TRBJ2-7, with D maybe TRBD1 (5 bases). CDR1 is SGHRS, CDR2 YFSETQ, per germline. The V and J ends lost 0 bases and 2 bases respectively, with 6 bases between them. The CDR3 has 13 amino acids.

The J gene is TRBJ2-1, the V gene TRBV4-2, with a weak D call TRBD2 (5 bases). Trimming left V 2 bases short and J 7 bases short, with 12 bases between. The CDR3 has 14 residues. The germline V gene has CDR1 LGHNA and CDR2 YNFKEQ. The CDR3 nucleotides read TGTGCCAGCAGCCAACCGGGAAGTTCGAATGAGCAGTTCTTC. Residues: CASSQPGSSNEQFF.

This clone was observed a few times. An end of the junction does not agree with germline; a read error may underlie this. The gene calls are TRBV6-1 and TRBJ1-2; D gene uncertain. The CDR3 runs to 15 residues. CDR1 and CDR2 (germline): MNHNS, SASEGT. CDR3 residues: CASNEKHTANYGYTF. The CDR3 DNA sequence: TGTGCCAGCAATGAAAAACACACTGCTAACTATGGCTACACCTTC.

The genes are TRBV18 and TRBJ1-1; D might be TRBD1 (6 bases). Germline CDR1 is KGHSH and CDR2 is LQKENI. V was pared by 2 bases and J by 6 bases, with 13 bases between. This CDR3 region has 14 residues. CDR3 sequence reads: CASSPYTGFAEAFF. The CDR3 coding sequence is TGTGCCAGCTCACCATATACAGGGTTTGCTGAAGCTTTCTTT.

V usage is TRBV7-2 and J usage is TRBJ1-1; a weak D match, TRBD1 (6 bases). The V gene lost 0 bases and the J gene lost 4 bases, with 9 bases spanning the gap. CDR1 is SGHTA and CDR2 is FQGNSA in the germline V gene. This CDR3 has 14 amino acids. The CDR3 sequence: CASSLARGPTEAFF. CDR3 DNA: TGTGCCAGCAGCTTAGCCCGGGGGCCCACTGAAGCTTTCTTT.

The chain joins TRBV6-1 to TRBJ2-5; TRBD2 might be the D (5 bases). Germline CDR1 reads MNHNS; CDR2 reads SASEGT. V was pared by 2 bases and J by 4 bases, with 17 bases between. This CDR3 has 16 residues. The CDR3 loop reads CASSELLAPPVETQYF. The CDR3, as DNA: TGTGCCAGCAGTGAACTGCTAGCCCCCCCCGTAGAGACCCAGTACTTC.

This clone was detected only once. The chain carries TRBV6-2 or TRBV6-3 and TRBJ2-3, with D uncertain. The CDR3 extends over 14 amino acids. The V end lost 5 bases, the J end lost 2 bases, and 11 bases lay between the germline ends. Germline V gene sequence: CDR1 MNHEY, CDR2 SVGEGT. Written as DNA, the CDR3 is TGTGCCAGCAGTCGTTCCTCTGACACAGATACGCAGTATTTT. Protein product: CASSRSSDTDTQYF.

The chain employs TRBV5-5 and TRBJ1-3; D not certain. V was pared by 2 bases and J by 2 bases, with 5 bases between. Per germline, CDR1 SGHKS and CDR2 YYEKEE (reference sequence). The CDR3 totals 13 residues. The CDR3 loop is CASSLSTGNTIYF. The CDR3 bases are TGTGCCAGCAGCTTAAGCACTGGAAACACCATATATTTT.

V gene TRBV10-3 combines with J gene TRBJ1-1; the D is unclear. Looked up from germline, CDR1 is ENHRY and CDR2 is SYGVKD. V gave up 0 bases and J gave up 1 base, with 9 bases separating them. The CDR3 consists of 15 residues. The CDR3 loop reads CAISESGLGNTEAFF. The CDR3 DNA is TGTGCCATCAGTGAGTCCGGACTGGGGAACACTGAAGCTTTCTTT.

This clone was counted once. The CDR3, as DNA: TGTGCCAGCAGCCAAGGACGACTAGCGGGGGGCTCGGAGACCCAGTACTTC. This encodes CASSQGRLAGGSETQYF. This rearrangement joins TRBV3-1 (or the pseudogene TRBV3-2) to TRBJ2-5, with TRBD2 matching 13 bases. Per the germline V gene, CDR1 is LGHDT and CDR2 is YNNKEL (reference sequence). V dropped 1 base and J dropped 5; count of bases not matched to a gene: 7. CDR3 length: 17 amino acids.